The 17 T cell receptor beta chains below were found in one sample sequenced in a study of T cell repertoires in cytomegalovirus infection. TCRdb recomputed calls from the reads with MiXCR, one row per CDR3 protein. The data show about 210,000 distinct CDR3 sequences, with roughly 6.5% seen just once and about 6% held by the top ten. The specimen was PBMCs. Source of these receptors: a human donor in good health (CMV status not recorded). Some clones in this sample may be carry-over from other donors' samples.

This chain links TRBV20-1 with TRBJ1-1; D is possibly TRBD1 (6 bases). CDR1 is DFQATT, CDR2 SNEGSKA, per germline (reference sequence). The V gene lost 1 base and the J gene lost 3 bases, with 9 bases spanning the gap. This CDR3 comprises 13 residues. CDR3 nucleotide sequence: TGCAGTGCTAGAGCAGGGGAGGACACTGAAGCTTTCTTT. This codes for CSARAGEDTEAFF.

Remarks on this clonotype: A read error may explain this, as a much larger clone is one base away. The V and J genes are TRBV14 and TRBJ2-7; unclear D gene. With 1 base removed from V and 3 bases from J, the gap between germline ends came to 13 bases. The CDR3 runs 15 residues. In germline, CDR1 is SGHDN, CDR2 FVKESK. Here the CDR3 reads CASSQGDGSFYEQYF. Written as DNA, the CDR3 is TGTGCCAGCAGCCAAGGAGACGGAAGCTTCTACGAGCAGTACTTC. Filled out from reference TRBV14 and TRBJ2-7, the complete variable domain reads EAGVTQFPSHSVIEKGQTVTLRCDPISGHDNLYWYRRVMGKEIKFLLHFVKESKQDESGMPNNRFLAERTGGTYSTLKVQPAELEDSGVYFCASSQGDGSFYEQYFGPGTRLTVT.

This clonotype was counted ten times or more. The chain recombines TRBV12-3 or TRBV12-4 with TRBJ2-5, with 7 bases that match TRBD2. Trimming took 8 bases from V and 2 from J; bases not matched to a gene: 11. The CDR3 is 15 amino acids. CDR3 in DNA: TGTGCCAGCCTTTTGCCAGCGGGGAAACAAGAGACCCAGTACTTC. It encodes CASLLPAGKQETQYF.

This clonotype has a count of ten or more. This chain uses TRBV5-1 with TRBJ2-7; no clear D gene. Germline V gene sequence: CDR1 SGHRS, CDR2 YFSETQ. The CDR3 is made up of 13 amino acids. Between the trimmed V and J ends, which lost 1 base and 5 bases, there was a span of 10 bases. As DNA, the CDR3 is TGCGCCAGCAGCTTGCCTTCGGCAAACGAGCAGTACTTC. Protein product: CASSLPSANEQYF.

The gene calls are TRBV20-1 and TRBJ2-3; 7 bases are shared with TRBD1. Losses at the gene ends were 3 bases for V and 0 bases for J; bases not matched to a gene: 3. This CDR3 is 14 amino acids long. Germline values: CDR1 DFQATT, CDR2 SNEGSKA (reference sequence). The CDR3 DNA reads as TGCAGTGCTAGGGCAGGGGGAAGCACAGATACGCAGTATTTT. The encoded protein is CSARAGGSTDTQYF.

This clonotype was recorded many times. The V gene is TRBV2, the J gene TRBJ1-4; 7 bases are a match to TRBD1. Germline V gives CDR1 SNHLY, CDR2 FYNNEI. The CDR3 length is 13 residues. The V gene end was trimmed by 1 base and the J gene end by 10 bases; junction bases not matched to a gene: 3. The CDR3 protein is CASSEGRGRKLFF. The DNA for the CDR3 is TGTGCCAGCAGTGAAGGGAGGGGGCGAAAACTGTTTTTT.

This clonotype was seen at least ten times. This chain links TRBV30 with TRBJ2-1; tentatively, D is TRBD2 (6 bases). In germline, CDR1 is GTSNPN, CDR2 SVGIG (reference sequence). V was pared by 5 bases and J by 9 bases, with 14 bases between. This CDR3 spans 12 amino acids. CDR3: CAWGGLGTEQFF. CDR3 sequence (DNA): TGTGCCTGGGGAGGGCTGGGGACTGAGCAGTTCTTC.

This clonotype was picked up many times. The genes are TRBV20-1 and TRBJ1-5, with a tentative D call TRBD1 (5 bases). This CDR3 contains 12 residues. CDR1 DFQATT and CDR2 SNEGSKA come from the germline V gene (reference sequence). The CDR3 is CSGGSPDQPQHF. DNA of the CDR3: TGCAGCGGGGGGAGCCCCGATCAGCCCCAGCATTTT.

This clonotype was recorded a few times. The gene calls are TRBV5-1 and TRBJ2-7; 9 nucleotides agree with TRBD1. The CDR3 consists of 15 residues. The V and J ends lost 0 bases and 4 bases, in that order; junction bases with no gene match: 5. The V gene's germline CDR1 is SGHRS and CDR2 YFSETQ. The CDR3 DNA sequence: TGCGCCAGCAGCTTGGGTATGGGACAGGGATACGAGCAGTACTTC. This codes for CASSLGMGQGYEQYF.

This clonotype was seen ten or more times. V usage is TRBV7-2 and J usage is TRBJ1-1; D is possibly TRBD1 (5 bases). CDR3 length: 12 amino acids. Germline CDR1 reads SGHTA; CDR2 reads FQGNSA. Between the trimmed V and J ends, which lost 1 base and 10 bases, there was a span of 10 bases. The CDR3 loop reads CASSLDWGRAFF. In DNA form, the CDR3 reads TGTGCCAGCAGCTTAGATTGGGGGAGAGCTTTCTTT.

This clonotype has ten or more counts. The chain joins TRBV5-5 to TRBJ1-2; D not certain. The germline V gene has CDR1 SGHKS and CDR2 YYEKEE (reference sequence). The V gene lost 6 bases and the J gene lost 6 bases, with 12 bases spanning the gap. The CDR3 consists of 12 residues. The CDR3 here is CASISIGHGYTF. Written as DNA, the CDR3 is TGTGCCAGCATCTCCATCGGGCATGGCTACACCTTC. The full variable domain, its missing parts supplied by reference TRBV5-5 and TRBJ1-2, is DAGVTQSPTHLIKTRGQQVTLRCSPISGHKSVSWYQQVLGQGPQFIFQYYEKEERGRGNFPDRFSARQFPNYSSELNVNALLLGDSALYLCASISIGHGYTFGSGTRLTVV.

This clonotype was seen many times. This chain connects TRBV29-1 to TRBJ2-5; D is uncertain. In germline, CDR1 is SQVTM, CDR2 ANQGSEA. V gave up 4 bases and J gave up 2 bases, with 11 bases separating them. The CDR3 is 13 residues long. The CDR3 region has the DNA TGCAGCGTTGGCAGGAATGAACAAGAGACCCAGTACTTC. As protein: CSVGRNEQETQYF. The variable domain in full, completed from reference TRBV29-1 and TRBJ2-5, reads SAVISQKPSRDICQRGTSLTIQCQVDSQVTMMFWYRQQPGQSLTLIATANQGSEATYESGFVIDKFPISRPNLTFSTLTVSNMSPEDSSIYLCSVGRNEQETQYFGPGTRLLVL.

This clonotype was seen many times. The CDR3: CASSWEIAMDQETQYF. In DNA, the CDR3 is TGTGCCAGCAGTTGGGAGATAGCGATGGACCAAGAGACCCAGTACTTC. The chain uses TRBV28 and TRBJ2-5; D is possibly TRBD2 (5 bases). This CDR3 is built from 16 residues. Germline lookup yields CDR1 MDHEN and CDR2 SYDVKM. V was pared by 4 bases and J by 0 bases, with 15 bases between.

This clonotype was picked up many times. V gene TRBV6-2 or TRBV6-3 combines with J gene TRBJ2-5; 7 positions match TRBD1. The CDR3 length is 14 residues. The V segment lost 5 bases and the J segment 3 bases; nucleotides outside the gene matches: 6. Per germline, CDR1 MNHEY and CDR2 SVGEGT. Written as DNA, the CDR3 is TGTGCCAGCAGTCGCTTGGGGACAGAAGAGACCCAGTACTTC. Protein product: CASSRLGTEETQYF.

This clonotype was seen repeatedly, ten times or more. The chain has TRBV11-3 and TRBJ2-1; 11 bases line up with TRBD2. The length of the CDR3 is 16 residues. The V gene end was trimmed by 5 bases and the J gene end by 4 bases; junction bases not matched to a gene: 7. Germline V CDR1 and CDR2: SGHNT, YENEEA. The CDR3 is CASSPGRTSGYNEQFF. CDR3 bases: TGTGCCAGCAGCCCGGGGCGGACTAGCGGGTACAATGAGCAGTTCTTC.

This clonotype was counted at least ten times. The J gene is TRBJ2-1, the V gene TRBV7-8; 13 bases are shared with TRBD2. V shed 3 bases, J shed 10 bases, and the junction held 6 bases outside the gene matches. Germline V gives CDR1 SGHVS, CDR2 FQNEAQ. The CDR3 is 15 amino acids. CDR3 sequence reads: CASSFGTSGDHEQFF. The CDR3 nucleotides read TGTGCCAGCAGCTTCGGGACTAGCGGGGATCACGAGCAGTTCTTC.

The table lists this clonotype with many counts. The chain couples TRBV6-2 or TRBV6-3 to TRBJ2-7; TRBD2 might be the D (6 bases). Germline CDR1 and CDR2: MNHEY and SVGEGT. The V and J ends lost 0 bases and 6 bases respectively, with 18 bases between them. The CDR3 contains 16 residues. CDR3 sequence: CASSYSMRRWGGEQYF. Written as DNA, the CDR3 is TGTGCCAGCAGTTACTCGATGAGGAGGTGGGGAGGCGAGCAGTACTTC.